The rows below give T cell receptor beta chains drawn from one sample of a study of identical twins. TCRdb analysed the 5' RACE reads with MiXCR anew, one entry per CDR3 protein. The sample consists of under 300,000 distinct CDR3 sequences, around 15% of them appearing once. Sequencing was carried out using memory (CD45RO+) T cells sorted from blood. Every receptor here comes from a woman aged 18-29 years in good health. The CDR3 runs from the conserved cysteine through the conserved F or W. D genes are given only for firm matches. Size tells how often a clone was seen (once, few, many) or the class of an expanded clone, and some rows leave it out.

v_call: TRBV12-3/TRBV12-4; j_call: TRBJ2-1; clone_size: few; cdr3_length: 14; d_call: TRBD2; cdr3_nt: TGTGCCAGCAGTTTGGGCGGGAGGGACAATGAGCAGTTCTTC; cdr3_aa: CASSLGGRDNEQFF
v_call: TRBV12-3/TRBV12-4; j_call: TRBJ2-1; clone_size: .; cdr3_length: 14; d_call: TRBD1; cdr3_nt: TGTGCCAGCACCCCGGGACAGGGGGTGGGTGAGCAGTTCTTC; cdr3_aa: CASTPGQGVGEQFF
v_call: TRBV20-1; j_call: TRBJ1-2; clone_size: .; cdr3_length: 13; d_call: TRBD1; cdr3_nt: TGCAGTGCTAGCTCACAGGGGTTCGGTGGCTACACCTTC; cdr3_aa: CSASSQGFGGYTF
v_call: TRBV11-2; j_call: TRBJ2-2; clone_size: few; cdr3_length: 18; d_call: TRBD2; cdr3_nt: TGTGCCAGCAGCTCCCTCCCCGAGTCGCGGGAGGGCACCGGGGAGCTGTTTTTT; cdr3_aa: CASSSLPESREGTGELFF
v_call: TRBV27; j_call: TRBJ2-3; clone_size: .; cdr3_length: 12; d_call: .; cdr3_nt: TGTGCCAGCAGTTATAGAGCAGATACGCAGTATTTT; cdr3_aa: CASSYRADTQYF
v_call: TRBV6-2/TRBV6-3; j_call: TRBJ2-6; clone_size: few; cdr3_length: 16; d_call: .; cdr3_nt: TGTGCCAGCAGTGGGGACCTAGGCTCTGGGGCCAACGTCCTGACTTTC; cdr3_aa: CASSGDLGSGANVLTF
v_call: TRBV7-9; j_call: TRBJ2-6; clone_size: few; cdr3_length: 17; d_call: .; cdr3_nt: TGTGCCAGCAGCTCTTTAGTTTGGAGCTCTGGGGCCAACGTCCTGACTTTC; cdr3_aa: CASSSLVWSSGANVLTF
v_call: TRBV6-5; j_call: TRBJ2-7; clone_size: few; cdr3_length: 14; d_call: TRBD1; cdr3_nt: TGTGCCAGCATTACAGGGGGAATTGCCTACGAGCAGTACTTC; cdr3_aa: CASITGGIAYEQYF
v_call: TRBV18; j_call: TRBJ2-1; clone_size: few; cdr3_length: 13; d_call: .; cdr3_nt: TGTGCCAGCTCAATTGGGACTCTCGATGAGCAGTTCTTC; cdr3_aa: CASSIGTLDEQFF
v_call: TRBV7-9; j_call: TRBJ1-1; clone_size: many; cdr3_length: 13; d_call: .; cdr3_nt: TGTGCCAGCAGCCTTGCTTCAGTCCCTGAAGCTTTCTTT; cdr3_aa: CASSLASVPEAFF
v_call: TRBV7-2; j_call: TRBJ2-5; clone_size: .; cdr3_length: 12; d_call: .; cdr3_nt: TGTGCCAGCAGCCCGTGGCGAGAGGCCCAGTACTTC; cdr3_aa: CASSPWREAQYF
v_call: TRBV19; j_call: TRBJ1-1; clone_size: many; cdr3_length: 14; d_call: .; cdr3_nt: TGTGCCAGTAGTAAGTCCAGGTTGAACACTGAAGCTTTCTTT; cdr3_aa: CASSKSRLNTEAFF
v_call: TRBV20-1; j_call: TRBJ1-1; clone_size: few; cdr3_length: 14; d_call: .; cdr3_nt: TGCAGTGCTAGAGATCTCGGAAAGAACACTGAAGCTTTCTTT; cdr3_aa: CSARDLGKNTEAFF
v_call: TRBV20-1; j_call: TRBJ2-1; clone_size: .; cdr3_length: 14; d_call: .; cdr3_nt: TGCAGTGCTAGAGATCACCGGGGCTACAATGAGCAGTTCTTC; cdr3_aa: CSARDHRGYNEQFF
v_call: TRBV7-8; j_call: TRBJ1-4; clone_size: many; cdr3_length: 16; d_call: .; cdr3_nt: TGTGCCAGCCGCTCCGGCGGTGGCCTCACTAATGAAAAACTGTTTTTT; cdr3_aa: CASRSGGGLTNEKLFF
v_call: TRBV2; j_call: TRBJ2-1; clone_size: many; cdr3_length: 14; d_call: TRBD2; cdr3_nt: TGTGCCAGCAGGGACACTAGCGGGAGTGATGAGCAGTTCTTC; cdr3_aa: CASRDTSGSDEQFF
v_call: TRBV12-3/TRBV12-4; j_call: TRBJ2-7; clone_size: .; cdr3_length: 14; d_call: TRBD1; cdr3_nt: TGTGCCAGCAGCCGCCGGGACAGGGCCTACGAGCAGTACTTC; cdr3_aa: CASSRRDRAYEQYF
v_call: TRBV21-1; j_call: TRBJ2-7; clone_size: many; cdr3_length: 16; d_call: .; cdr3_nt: TGTGCCGGTCCATTACCGGGACAGGGAAGCTCCTACGAGCAGTACTTC; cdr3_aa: CAGPLPGQGSSYEQYF
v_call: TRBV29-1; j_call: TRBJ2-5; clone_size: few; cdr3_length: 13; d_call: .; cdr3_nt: TGCAGCGTCGAACAGGGGGAGGGGGCGACCCAGTACTTC; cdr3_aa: CSVEQGEGATQYF
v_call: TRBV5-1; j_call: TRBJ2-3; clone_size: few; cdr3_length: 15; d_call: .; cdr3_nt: TGCGCCAGCAGCTTCGGGATTACTGGCACAGATACGCAGTATTTT; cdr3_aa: CASSFGITGTDTQYF
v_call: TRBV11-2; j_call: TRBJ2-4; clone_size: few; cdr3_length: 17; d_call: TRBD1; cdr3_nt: TGTGCCAGCAGCTTATTTTCTGAGGGACAGGGAGGAGACATTCAGTACTTC; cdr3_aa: CASSLFSEGQGGDIQYF
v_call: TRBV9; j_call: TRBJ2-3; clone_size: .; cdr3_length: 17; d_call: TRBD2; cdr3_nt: TGTGCCAGCAGCGCTCAACCTAGCGGGAGGCAAACAGATACGCAGTATTTT; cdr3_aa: CASSAQPSGRQTDTQYF
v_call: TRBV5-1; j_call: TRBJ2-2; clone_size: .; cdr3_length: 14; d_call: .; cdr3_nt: TGCGCCAGCCAGGAGACAGTAGGGACCGGGGAGCTGTTTTTT; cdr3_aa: CASQETVGTGELFF
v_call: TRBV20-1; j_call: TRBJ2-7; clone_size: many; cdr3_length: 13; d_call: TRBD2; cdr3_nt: TGCAGTGCTTGGACTAGCGGGAGAATCGAGCAGTACTTC; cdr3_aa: CSAWTSGRIEQYF
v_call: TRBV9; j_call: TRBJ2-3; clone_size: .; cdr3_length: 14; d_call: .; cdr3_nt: TGTGCCAGCAGCGTACGGCAGGCCACAGATACGCAGTATTTT; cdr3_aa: CASSVRQATDTQYF
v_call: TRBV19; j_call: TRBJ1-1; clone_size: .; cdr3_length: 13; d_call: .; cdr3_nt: TGTGCCAGTAGTCTTTCGGAACTGGCTGAAGCTTTCTTT; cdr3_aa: CASSLSELAEAFF
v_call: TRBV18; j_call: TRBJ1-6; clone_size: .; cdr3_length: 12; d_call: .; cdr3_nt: TGTGCCAGCTCAGACCTTAATTCACCCCTCCACTTT; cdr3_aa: CASSDLNSPLHF
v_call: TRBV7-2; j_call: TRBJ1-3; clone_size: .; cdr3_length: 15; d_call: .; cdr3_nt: TGTGCCAGCAGTGCCACAGGATCCACTGGAAACACCATATATTTT; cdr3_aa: CASSATGSTGNTIYF
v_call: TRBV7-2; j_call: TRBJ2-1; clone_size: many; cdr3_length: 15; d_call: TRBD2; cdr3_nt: TGTGCCAGCAGCATACTAGCGGGCCAACTTAATGAGCAGTTCTTC; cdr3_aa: CASSILAGQLNEQFF
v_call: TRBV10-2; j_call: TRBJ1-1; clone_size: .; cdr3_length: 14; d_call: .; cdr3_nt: TGCGCCAGCATTCTGGGGGAAGTGAACACTGAAGCTTTCTTT; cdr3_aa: CASILGEVNTEAFF
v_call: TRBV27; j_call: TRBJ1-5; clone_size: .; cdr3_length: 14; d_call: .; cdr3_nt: TGTGCCAGCAGTCAGGGAGCTAGCAATCAGCCCCAGCATTTT; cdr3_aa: CASSQGASNQPQHF
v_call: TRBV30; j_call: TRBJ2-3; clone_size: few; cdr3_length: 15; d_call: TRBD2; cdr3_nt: TGTGCCTGGAGTGGAAAAGCGGGGTTCACAGATACGCAGTATTTT; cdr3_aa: CAWSGKAGFTDTQYF
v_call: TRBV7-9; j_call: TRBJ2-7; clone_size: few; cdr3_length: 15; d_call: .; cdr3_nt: TGTGCCAGCAGCCAGCTTAGTCCGGGGGCCTACGAGCAGTACTTC; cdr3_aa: CASSQLSPGAYEQYF
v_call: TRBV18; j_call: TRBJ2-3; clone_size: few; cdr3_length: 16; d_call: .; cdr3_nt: TGTGCCAGCTCACCGGGGGGCCGGACCTTCAAAGATACGCAGTATTTT; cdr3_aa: CASSPGGRTFKDTQYF
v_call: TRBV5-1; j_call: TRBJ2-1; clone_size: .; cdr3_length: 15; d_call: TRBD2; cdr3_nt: TGCGCCAGCACGACTAGCGGGGTGGAGCAGGGTGAGCAGTTCTTC; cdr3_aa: CASTTSGVEQGEQFF
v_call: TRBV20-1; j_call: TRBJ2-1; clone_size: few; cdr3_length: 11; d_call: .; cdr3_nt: TGCAGTGCTGACGATTACAATGAGCAGTTCTTC; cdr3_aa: CSADDYNEQFF
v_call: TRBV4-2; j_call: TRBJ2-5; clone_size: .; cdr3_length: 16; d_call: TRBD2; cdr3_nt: TGTGCCAGCAGCCAAGTAACTAGCGGTCTTCAAGAGACCCAGTACTTC; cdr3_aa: CASSQVTSGLQETQYF
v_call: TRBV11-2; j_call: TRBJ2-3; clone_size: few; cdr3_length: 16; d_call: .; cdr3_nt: TGTGCCAGCAGCTTAGAATCGCAGCCCATCACAGATACGCAGTATTTT; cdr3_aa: CASSLESQPITDTQYF
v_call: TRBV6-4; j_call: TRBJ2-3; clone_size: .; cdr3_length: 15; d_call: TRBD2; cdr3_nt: TGTGCCAGCAGTGTCTCTAGCGGGGGAACAGATACGCAGTATTTT; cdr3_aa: CASSVSSGGTDTQYF
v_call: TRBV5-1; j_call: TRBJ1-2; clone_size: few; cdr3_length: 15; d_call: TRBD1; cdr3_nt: TGCGCCAGCAGCTCGGGGACAGGGGTTACCTATGGCTACACCTTC; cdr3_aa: CASSSGTGVTYGYTF
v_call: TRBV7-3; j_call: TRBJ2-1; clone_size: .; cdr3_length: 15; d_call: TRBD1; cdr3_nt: TGTGCCAGCAGCCGGACAGGGGGCCTTGGAAATGAGCAGTTCTTC; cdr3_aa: CASSRTGGLGNEQFF
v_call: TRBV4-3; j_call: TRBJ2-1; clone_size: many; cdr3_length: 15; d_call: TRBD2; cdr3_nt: TGCGCCAGCAGCCGTGGACTAGCGGGAGAATATGAGCAGTTCTTC; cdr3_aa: CASSRGLAGEYEQFF
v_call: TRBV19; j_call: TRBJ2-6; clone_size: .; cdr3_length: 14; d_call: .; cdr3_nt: TGTGCCAGTAAGACCGCTTCCGGGGCCAACGTCCTGACTTTC; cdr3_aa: CASKTASGANVLTF
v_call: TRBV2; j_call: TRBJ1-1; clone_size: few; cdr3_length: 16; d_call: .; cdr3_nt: TGTGCCAGCAGTGGGGGGCAGGGACCGAGGGACACTGAAGCTTTCTTT; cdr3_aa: CASSGGQGPRDTEAFF
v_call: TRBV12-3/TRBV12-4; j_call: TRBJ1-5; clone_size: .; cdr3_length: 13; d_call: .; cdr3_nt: TGTGCCAGCAGTTCCGGGACCCACCAGCCCCAGCATTTT; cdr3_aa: CASSSGTHQPQHF
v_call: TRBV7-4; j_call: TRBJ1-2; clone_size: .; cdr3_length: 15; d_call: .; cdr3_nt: TGTGCCAGCAGCTTTGGCGGGGAAATGGACTATGGCTACACCTTC; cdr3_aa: CASSFGGEMDYGYTF
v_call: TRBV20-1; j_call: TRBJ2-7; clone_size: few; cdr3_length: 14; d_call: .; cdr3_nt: TGCAGTGCTAGAGATTGGACTAACTCCTACGAGCAGTACTTC; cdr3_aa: CSARDWTNSYEQYF
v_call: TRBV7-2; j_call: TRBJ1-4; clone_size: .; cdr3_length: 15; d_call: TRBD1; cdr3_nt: TGTGCCAGCAGCAAACAGGGGGCAACTAATGAAAAACTGTTTTTT; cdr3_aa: CASSKQGATNEKLFF
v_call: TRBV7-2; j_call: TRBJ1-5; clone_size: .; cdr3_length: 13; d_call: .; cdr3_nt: TGTGCCAGCAGCGGCCGCGGGGGACAGCCCCAGCATTTT; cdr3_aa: CASSGRGGQPQHF
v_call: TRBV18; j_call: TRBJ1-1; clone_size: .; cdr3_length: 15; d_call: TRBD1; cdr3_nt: TGTGCCAGCTCACCACCATCGACAGGGCGAACTGAAGCTTTCTTT; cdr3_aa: CASSPPSTGRTEAFF
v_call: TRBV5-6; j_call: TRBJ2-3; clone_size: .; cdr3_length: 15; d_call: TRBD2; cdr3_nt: TGTGCCAGCAGCTTGGACGCGGGGGGCACAGATACGCAGTATTTT; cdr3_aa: CASSLDAGGTDTQYF
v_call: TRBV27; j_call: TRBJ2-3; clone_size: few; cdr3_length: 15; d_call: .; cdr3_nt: TGTGCCAGCAGTTTCTCGGCTAGCTCCTCAGATACGCAGTATTTT; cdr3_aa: CASSFSASSSDTQYF
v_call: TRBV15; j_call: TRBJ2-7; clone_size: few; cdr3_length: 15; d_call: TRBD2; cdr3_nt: TGTGCCACCAGCAGAGATCGGGAGGGATCCTACGAGCAGTACTTC; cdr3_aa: CATSRDREGSYEQYF
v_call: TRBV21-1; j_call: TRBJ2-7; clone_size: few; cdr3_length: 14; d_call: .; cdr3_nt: TGTGCCAGCATTCAGGGGAGGTCCCCATACGAGCAGTACTTC; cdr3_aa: CASIQGRSPYEQYF
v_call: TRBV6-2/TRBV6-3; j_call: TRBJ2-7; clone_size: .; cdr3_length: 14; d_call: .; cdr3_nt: TGTGCCAGCACCCTCATGGGGGGATTGAACGAGCAGTACTTC; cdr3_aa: CASTLMGGLNEQYF
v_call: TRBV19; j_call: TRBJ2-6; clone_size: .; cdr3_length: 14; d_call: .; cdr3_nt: TGTGCCAGTAGTACAGGGCCTGGGGCCAACGTCCTGACTTTC; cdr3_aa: CASSTGPGANVLTF
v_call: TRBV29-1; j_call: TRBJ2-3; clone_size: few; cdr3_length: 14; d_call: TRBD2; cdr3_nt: TGCAGCGCCGAGGGAGCGGGGAACACAGATACGCAGTATTTT; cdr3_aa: CSAEGAGNTDTQYF
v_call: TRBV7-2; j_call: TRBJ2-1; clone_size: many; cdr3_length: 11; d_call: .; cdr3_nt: TGTGCCAGCAGCTTAGGGCATGAGCAGTTCTTC; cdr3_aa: CASSLGHEQFF
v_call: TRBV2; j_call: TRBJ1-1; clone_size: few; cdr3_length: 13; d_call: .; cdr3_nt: TGTGCCAGCCGGCGTTTATCCCGCCCTGAAGCTTTCTTT; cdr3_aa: CASRRLSRPEAFF